What follows are 5 T cell receptor beta chains derived from one specimen sequenced in a study of early T cells in non-severe SARS-CoV-2 infection. TCRdb ran MiXCR on the 5' RACE reads and lists one entry per CDR3 protein. This sample yields about 63,000 distinct CDR3 sequences, of which 10% to 15% are seen a single time; approximately 4.6% belongs to the top ten. The material sequenced was whole blood. All receptors derive from an adult who was a healthcare worker with PCR-confirmed SARS-CoV-2 infection or an uninfected control (not recorded which).

In its sample, this clonotype was seen many times. This CDR3 is CASRGTGAEGNTIYF. In DNA, the CDR3 is TGTGCCAGCAGGGGGACAGGAGCGGAAGGAAACACCATATATTTT. The chain links TRBV6-5 to TRBJ1-3; 8 bases line up with TRBD1. Germline values: CDR1 MNHEY, CDR2 SVGAGI. The ends lost 6 bases at V and 4 bases at J; junction bases unmatched: 8. The CDR3 sequence is 15 residues long.

At least ten counts were recorded for this clonotype. As DNA, the CDR3 is TGCGCCAGCAGTGAGTCGAACGGAGAGCAGTTCTTC. Translating gives CASSESNGEQFF. The V gene is TRBV10-1, the J gene TRBJ2-1; D gene unclear. The CDR3 length is 12 residues. Germline assignment: CDR1 WNHNN and CDR2 SYGVQD (reference sequence). V was pared by 0 bases and J by 10 bases, with 7 bases between.

This clonotype was seen repeatedly, ten times or more. The V gene is TRBV25-1, the J gene TRBJ2-2, with 8 bases fitting TRBD1. The germline V gene has CDR1 MGHDK and CDR2 SYGVNS. The CDR3 length is 17 residues. V was clipped by 6 bases and J by 3 bases; unmatched bases: 12. The CDR3 is CASRPRGRAGDTGELFF. The CDR3 DNA sequence: TGTGCCAGCAGACCCAGGGGGCGGGCCGGGGACACCGGGGAGCTGTTTTTT.

This chain connects TRBV6-6 to TRBJ2-5, with TRBD1 as a possible D gene (5 bases). Per germline, CDR1 MNHNY and CDR2 SVGAGI (reference sequence). This CDR3 is built from 14 residues. Trimming stripped 3 bases from V and 1 base from J, with 9 bases between. CDR3 sequence reads: CASSYRGSQETQYF. CDR3 sequence (DNA): TGTGCCAGCAGTTATAGGGGTTCCCAAGAGACCCAGTACTTC.

This sequence joins TRBV14 and TRBJ2-3, with 8 bases lining up with TRBD2. The CDR3 is made up of 19 amino acids. Germline-derived CDR1 and CDR2 are SGHDN and FVKESK. The trim removed 0 bases at V and 1 base at J, leaving 12 bases unmatched. CDR3: CASSQDPYSSGGGTDTQYF. CDR3 nucleotides: TGTGCCAGCAGCCAAGATCCGTACTCCAGCGGGGGTGGCACAGATACGCAGTATTTT. Combining the CDR3 with reference TRBV14 and TRBJ2-3 gives the whole variable domain EAGVTQFPSHSVIEKGQTVTLRCDPISGHDNLYWYRRVMGKEIKFLLHFVKESKQDESGMPNNRFLAERTGGTYSTLKVQPAELEDSGVYFCASSQDPYSSGGGTDTQYFGPGTRLTVL.